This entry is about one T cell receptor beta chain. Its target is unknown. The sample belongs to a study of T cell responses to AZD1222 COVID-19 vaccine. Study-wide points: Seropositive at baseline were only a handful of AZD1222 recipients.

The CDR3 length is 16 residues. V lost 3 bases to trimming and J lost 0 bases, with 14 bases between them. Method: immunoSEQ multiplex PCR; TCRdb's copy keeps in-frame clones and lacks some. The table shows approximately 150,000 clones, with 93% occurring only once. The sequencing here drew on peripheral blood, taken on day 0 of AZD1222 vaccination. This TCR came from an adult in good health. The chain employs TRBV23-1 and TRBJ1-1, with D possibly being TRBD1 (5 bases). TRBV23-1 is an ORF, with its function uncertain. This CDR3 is CASSHGRRELNTEAFF. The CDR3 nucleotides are TGCGCCAGCAGTCACGGCCGCAGGGAGCTGAACACTGAAGCTTTCTTT.